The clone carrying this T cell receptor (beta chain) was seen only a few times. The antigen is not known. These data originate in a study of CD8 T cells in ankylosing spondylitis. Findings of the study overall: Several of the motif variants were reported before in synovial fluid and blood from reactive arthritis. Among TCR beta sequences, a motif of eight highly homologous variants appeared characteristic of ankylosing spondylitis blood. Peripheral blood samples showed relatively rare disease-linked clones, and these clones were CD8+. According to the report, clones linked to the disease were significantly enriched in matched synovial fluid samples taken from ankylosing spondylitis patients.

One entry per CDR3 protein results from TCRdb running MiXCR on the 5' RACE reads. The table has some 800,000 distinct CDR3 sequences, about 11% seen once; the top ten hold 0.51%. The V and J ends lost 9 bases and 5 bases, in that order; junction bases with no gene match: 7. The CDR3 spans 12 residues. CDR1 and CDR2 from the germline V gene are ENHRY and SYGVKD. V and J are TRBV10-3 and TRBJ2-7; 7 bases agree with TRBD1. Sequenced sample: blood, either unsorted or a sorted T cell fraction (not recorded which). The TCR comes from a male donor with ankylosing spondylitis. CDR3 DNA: TGTGCCATTAGACAGGGAAGAGACGAGCAGTACTTC. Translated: CAIRQGRDEQYF.